Following are 6 T cell receptor beta chains from one sample sequenced in a study of blood T cells in healthy people across ages. Using a J-beta primer mix together with a sample-barcoded 5' primer, a second PCR was run for about 6 to 11 cycles. TCRdb independently ran MiXCR on the 5' RACE reads; one entry per CDR3 protein. The sample lists hundreds of thousands of distinct CDR3 sequences; about half were seen once. Sequencing input: blood. The receptors were gathered from a woman in her fifties or sixties in good health.

The chain links TRBV20-1 to TRBJ2-7; D uncertain. V lost 0 bases and J 0 bases, leaving 12 bases between the germline ends. CDR1 DFQATT and CDR2 SNEGSKA come from the germline V gene (reference sequence). This CDR3 comprises 15 residues. CDR3 loop: CSARDISSFSYEQYF. In nucleotides, the CDR3 is TGCAGTGCTAGAGATATTAGCAGTTTCTCCTACGAGCAGTACTTC.

The chain uses TRBV28 and TRBJ2-7, with TRBD2 matching 10 bases. Trimming cost V 7 bases and J 1 base; bases outside gene matches: 7. The CDR3 totals 15 residues. Germline V CDR1 and CDR2: MDHEN, SYDVKM. This CDR3 is CASTYTSGASYEQYF. Written as DNA, the CDR3 is TGTGCCAGCACTTATACTAGCGGGGCGTCCTACGAGCAGTACTTC.

V gene TRBV5-1 combines with J gene TRBJ2-5; D gene unclear. V was cut by 1 base and J by 5 bases, with 6 bases left in between. CDR3 length: 12 residues. Germline-derived CDR1 and CDR2 are SGHRS and YFSETQ. DNA of the CDR3: TGCGCCAGCAGCTTGTGGTCGGAGACCCAGTACTTC. Protein: CASSLWSETQYF.

The J gene is TRBJ1-2, the V gene TRBV5-1; D possibly corresponds to TRBD1 (6 bases). Germline-derived CDR1 and CDR2 are SGHRS and YFSETQ. V was pared by 4 bases and J by 7 bases, with 20 bases between. The CDR3 has 15 residues. In DNA, the CDR3 is TGCGCCAGCAGCGCGGACGCAGGGGAGGTGGGTGGCTACACCTTC. It encodes CASSADAGEVGGYTF.

V usage is TRBV20-1 and J usage is TRBJ2-5, with TRBD2 as a possible D gene (5 bases). The DNA end is a closer match to TRBJ2-7, so the J assignment may be wrong. Looked up from germline, CDR1 is DFQATT and CDR2 is SNEGSKA (reference sequence). The CDR3 covers 13 residues. The CDR3 region has the DNA TGCAGTGCTAGTCGCGGATTACGGGGCGAGCAGTACTTC. Amino acids: CSASRGLRGEQYF.

V gene TRBV4-3 combines with J gene TRBJ1-5; 7 positions agree with TRBD1. The CDR3 runs 15 residues. Unmatched junction bases numbered 1, after V lost 1 base and J lost 1 base. Per the germline V gene, CDR1 is LGHNA and CDR2 is YSLEER. The CDR3 nucleotides are TGCGCCAGCAGCCAAGGGGGACAGAGCAATCAGCCCCAGCATTTT. Translation gives CASSQGGQSNQPQHF.